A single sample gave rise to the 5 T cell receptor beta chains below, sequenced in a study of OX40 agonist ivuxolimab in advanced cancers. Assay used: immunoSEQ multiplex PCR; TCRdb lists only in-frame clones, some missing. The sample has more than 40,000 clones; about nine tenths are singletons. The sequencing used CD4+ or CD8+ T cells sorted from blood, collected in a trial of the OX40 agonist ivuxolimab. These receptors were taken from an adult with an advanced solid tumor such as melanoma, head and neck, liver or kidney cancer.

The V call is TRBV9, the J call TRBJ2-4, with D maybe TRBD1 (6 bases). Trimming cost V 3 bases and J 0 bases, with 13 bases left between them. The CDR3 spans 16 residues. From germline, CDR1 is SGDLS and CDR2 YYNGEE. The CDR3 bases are TGTGCCAGCAGCGATGGGACACCCTTAGCCAAAAACATTCAGTACTTC. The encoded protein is CASSDGTPLAKNIQYF.

CDR3 loop: CASSILAGGSYEQYF. DNA for the CDR3: TGTGCCAGTAGTATCCTAGCGGGAGGCTCCTACGAGCAGTACTTC. The J gene is TRBJ2-7, the V gene TRBV19; 11 bases align to TRBD2. The V gene end was trimmed by 3 bases and the J gene end by 0 bases; junction bases not matched to a gene: 1. The CDR3 consists of 15 residues. CDR1 is LNHDA and CDR2 is SQIVND in the germline V gene (reference sequence). Complete variable domain (other parts from reference TRBV19 and TRBJ2-7): DGGITQSPKYLFRKEGQNVTLSCEQNLNHDAMYWYRQDPGQGLRLIYYSQIVNDFQKGDIAEGYSVSREKKESFPLTVTSAQKNPTAFYLCASSILAGGSYEQYFGPGTRLTVT.

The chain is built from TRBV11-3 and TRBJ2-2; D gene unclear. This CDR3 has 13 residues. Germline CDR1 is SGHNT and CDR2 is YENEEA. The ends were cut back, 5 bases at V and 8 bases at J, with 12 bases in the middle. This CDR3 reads CASSNRPMGELFF. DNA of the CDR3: TGTGCCAGCAGCAACCGACCCATGGGGGAGCTGTTTTTT.

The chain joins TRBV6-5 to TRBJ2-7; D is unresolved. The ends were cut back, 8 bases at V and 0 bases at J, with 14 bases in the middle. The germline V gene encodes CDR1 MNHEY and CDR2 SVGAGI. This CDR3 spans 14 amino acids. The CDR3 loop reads CASRKSWSSYEQYF. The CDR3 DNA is TGTGCCAGCCGCAAATCGTGGAGCTCCTACGAGCAGTACTTC.

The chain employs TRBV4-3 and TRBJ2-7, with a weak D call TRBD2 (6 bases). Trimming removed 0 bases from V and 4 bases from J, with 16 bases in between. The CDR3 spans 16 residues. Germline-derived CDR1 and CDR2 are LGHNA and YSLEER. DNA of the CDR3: TGCGCCAGCAGCCAAGATTATCGTGGGGCGGGGTACGAGCAGTACTTC. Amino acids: CASSQDYRGAGYEQYF.